The entry below gives a single T cell receptor (beta chain) sequence along with its context. What it binds is not known. Germline CDR1 is SGHVS and CDR2 is FNYEAQ. V gave up 5 bases and J gave up 4 bases, with 12 bases separating them. The CDR3 runs to 14 residues. The data belong to a study of T cell repertoires in cytomegalovirus infection. Study overall: Both a matching HLA type and CMV infection were indicated by public TCR beta signatures. General observations from the study: Cumulative frequency (of public TCR beta family members) identified carriers of CMV plus the relevant HLA.

A single record per CDR3 protein comes from TCRdb applying MiXCR to the reads. This sample has 140,000 to 150,000 distinct CDR3 sequences, with approximately 30% found just once. The rearrangement uses TRBV7-6 and TRBJ2-1; D is possibly TRBD1 or TRBD2 (5 bases each). The sequences come from CD8+ T cells from cultured PBMCs, collected from culture after CMV antigen stimulation. This clonotype originated in a human donor in good health (CMV status not recorded). Some clones in this sample may be carry-over from other donors' samples. Written as DNA, the CDR3 is TGTGCCAGCAGCGCCGGGACCTCGTACAATGAGCAGTTCTTC. Protein product: CASSAGTSYNEQFF.